This T cell receptor beta chain emerged from a study of CD8 T cells in ankylosing spondylitis. General observations from the study: A TCR beta motif made of about 8 highly homologous variants seemed typical of ankylosing spondylitis blood.

TCRdb redid the calling of the 5' RACE reads with MiXCR, one entry per CDR3 protein. Of 200,000 to 250,000 distinct CDR3 sequences in the sample, roughly 6.6% were seen once. Germline V lookup: CDR1 KGHDR, CDR2 SFDVKD. This CDR3 region has 17 residues. The V and J ends lost 2 bases and 9 bases, in that order; junction bases with no gene match: 7. This clonotype was seen a few times. As yet, its antigen is unknown. V gene TRBV24-1 combines with J gene TRBJ2-1, with 15 bases that match TRBD2. This TCR came from a male donor with ankylosing spondylitis. The sequenced material came from blood, either unsorted or a sorted T cell fraction (not recorded which). The CDR3 protein is CATSDYGLAGGLPEQFF. The DNA of the CDR3 is TGTGCCACCAGTGATTACGGACTAGCGGGAGGGCTCCCTGAGCAGTTCTTC.